This TCR beta chain is drawn from a study of T cell repertoires in cytomegalovirus infection. About the study: Evidence of both CMV infection and a matching HLA type came from public TCR beta signatures.

The ends were cut back, 6 bases at V and 3 bases at J, with 20 bases in the middle. The germline CDR1 and CDR2 sequences are SGHAT and FQNNGV. The length of the CDR3 is 17 residues. Each CDR3 protein gets one entry after TCRdb re-called the reads with MiXCR. The sample lists some 400,000 distinct CDR3 sequences, over 15% occurring once. Sequenced: PBMCs. V and J are TRBV11-2 and TRBJ1-4; D may be TRBD1 (6 bases). This TCR derives from a human donor in good health (CMV status not recorded). Some clones in this sample may be carry-over from other donors' samples. CDR3 sequence reads: CASRTGGGKDSNEKLFF. The CDR3 DNA follows: TGTGCCAGCAGAACGGGAGGGGGGAAAGACTCTAATGAAAAACTGTTTTTT.